Following are 10 T cell receptor beta chains from one sample sequenced in a study of T-cell memory formation after mild COVID-19. TCRdb re-analysed the 5' RACE reads in MiXCR, keeping a single row per CDR3 protein. The sample lists approximately 250,000 distinct CDR3 sequences, around 15% occurring once. The material sequenced was PBMCs or a T cell subset sorted from them (not recorded which). These receptors were obtained from a man between 18 and 35 years old who had mild COVID-19 (a few samples of this study predate the infection). Cell type and time point are not known.

This clonotype showed up just a few times. V and J are TRBV29-1 and TRBJ2-1, with 9 bases aligning to TRBD1. The germline CDR1 and CDR2 sequences are SQVTM and ANQGSEA. V gave up 7 bases and J gave up 6 bases; unmatched junction bases: 7. The CDR3 covers 13 residues. CDR3 amino acids: CSGRDRASNEQFF. The CDR3 DNA follows: TGCAGCGGCCGGGACAGGGCTTCCAATGAGCAGTTCTTC.

This clonotype was seen a single time. This rearrangement joins TRBV5-1 to TRBJ2-1; D perhaps matches TRBD1 (6 bases). CDR3 length: 15 amino acids. V dropped 4 bases and J dropped 3 bases, with 14 bases sitting between them. Germline CDR1 is SGHRS and CDR2 is YFSETQ. The CDR3 protein is CASSNPTGFYNEQFF. In DNA form, the CDR3 reads TGCGCCAGCAGCAACCCTACAGGGTTCTACAATGAGCAGTTCTTC.

This clonotype showed up just a few times. The chain carries TRBV20-1 and TRBJ1-6; D might be TRBD1 (6 bases). The CDR3 consists of 15 residues. Germline-derived CDR1 and CDR2 are DFQATT and SNEGSKA (reference sequence). V lost 6 bases and J lost 8, with 20 bases in between. The DNA for the CDR3 is TGCAGTGCCCGGGAGGGGGGGGTTAAAGATTCACCCCTCCACTTT. Encoded protein: CSAREGGVKDSPLHF.

The chain couples TRBV7-2 to TRBJ2-1; TRBD2 is a possible D gene (5 bases). CDR3 length equals 14 residues. Germline loops: CDR1 SGHTA, CDR2 FQGNSA. V was shortened by 4 bases and J by 4 bases, with 11 bases between the two germline ends. CDR3 DNA sequence: TGTGCCAGCAGCTCCCTCCCGGGGTACAATGAGCAGTTCTTC. Amino acid sequence: CASSSLPGYNEQFF.

CDR3 amino acids: CASSLSGGADITQYF. CDR3 nucleotides: TGCGCCAGCAGCTTGAGCGGGGGGGCCGATATTACGCAGTATTTT. The chain couples TRBV5-1 to TRBJ2-3; TRBD2 agrees at 10 bases. The CDR3 sequence is 15 residues long. Trimming at V came to 1 base and at J to 8 bases, leaving 7 bases not matched to a gene. CDR1 and CDR2 (germline): SGHRS, YFSETQ. The whole variable domain, filled in from reference TRBV5-1 and TRBJ2-3, reads KAGVTQTPRYLIKTRGQQVTLSCSPISGHRSVSWYQQTPGQGLQFLFEYFSETQRNKGNFPGRFSGRQFSNSRSEMNVSTLELGDSALYLCASSLSGGADITQYFGPGTRLTVL.

This chain links TRBV7-9 with TRBJ1-4; D remains unclear. The CDR3 runs 15 residues. The V gene lost 7 bases and the J gene lost 7 bases, with 19 bases spanning the gap. Germline V gene lookup returns CDR1 SEHNR and CDR2 FQNEAQ (reference sequence). The CDR3 nucleotides read TGTGCCAGCACCCAACTTTCCAGTGTTTCTGAAAAACTGTTTTTT. This gives the protein CASTQLSSVSEKLFF.

V and J are TRBV29-1 and TRBJ2-5, with TRBD1 matching 7 bases. Germline V gene sequence: CDR1 SQVTM, CDR2 ANQGSEA. Trimming took 1 base from V and 1 from J; bases not matched to a gene: 9. The CDR3 totals 16 residues. In DNA form, the CDR3 reads TGCAGCGTTGAAGGGAACCACAGGGGATTCCAAGAGACCCAGTACTTC. This codes for CSVEGNHRGFQETQYF.

This chain joins TRBV5-8 and TRBJ1-2, with unresolved D. V lost 0 bases to trimming and J lost 7 bases, with 7 bases between them. The CDR3 contains 12 residues. Germline V CDR1 and CDR2: SGHTS, YDEGEE. This chain's CDR3 is CASSLVGAGYTF. In DNA, the CDR3 is TGTGCCAGCAGCTTGGTGGGCGCTGGCTACACCTTC.

This chain links TRBV5-6 with TRBJ2-1; 8 bases align to TRBD2. The CDR3 spans 14 residues. Germline CDR1 SGHDT, CDR2 YYEEEE. V lost 7 bases and J lost 3; bases outside the gene matches: 6. CDR3 residues: CASLGLAVYNEQFF. CDR3 nucleotide sequence: TGTGCCAGCCTAGGACTAGCCGTCTACAATGAGCAGTTCTTC.

This clonotype was counted a few times. The chain couples TRBV18 to TRBJ2-7; D is uncertain. V shed 2 bases and J shed 5 bases, with 10 bases lying between them. This CDR3 contains 13 residues. Germline CDR1 and CDR2: KGHSH and LQKENI. As DNA, the CDR3 is TGTGCCAGCTCACCAAGCCCAGGAAACGAGCAGTACGTC. As protein: CASSPSPGNEQYV.